The TCR beta chain under discussion was sequenced for a study of OX40 agonist ivuxolimab in advanced cancers. General study findings and limits: Normalized expansion of T-cell clones was also low for some nonresponders.

The protocol was immunoSEQ multiplex PCR, while the TCRdb copy is restricted to in-frame clones and leaves out a portion. The data contain roughly 70,000 clones, over 80% of them singletons. For this clone: Its target is unknown.

Blood sampling took place at baseline, cycle 4 day 1, and cycle 7 day 1. This TCR was sampled from an adult with an advanced solid tumor such as melanoma, head and neck, liver or kidney cancer. The sequencing used CD4+ or CD8+ T cells sorted from blood, collected in a trial of the OX40 agonist ivuxolimab.

DNA for the CDR3: TGTGCCTGGGGGTATGGCACAGATACGCAGTATTTT. This gives the protein CAWGYGTDTQYF. This chain joins TRBV30 and TRBJ2-3; no firm D call. The CDR3 covers 12 residues. V lost 5 bases and J lost 1, with 7 bases in between. In germline, CDR1 is GTSNPN, CDR2 SVGIG (reference sequence).